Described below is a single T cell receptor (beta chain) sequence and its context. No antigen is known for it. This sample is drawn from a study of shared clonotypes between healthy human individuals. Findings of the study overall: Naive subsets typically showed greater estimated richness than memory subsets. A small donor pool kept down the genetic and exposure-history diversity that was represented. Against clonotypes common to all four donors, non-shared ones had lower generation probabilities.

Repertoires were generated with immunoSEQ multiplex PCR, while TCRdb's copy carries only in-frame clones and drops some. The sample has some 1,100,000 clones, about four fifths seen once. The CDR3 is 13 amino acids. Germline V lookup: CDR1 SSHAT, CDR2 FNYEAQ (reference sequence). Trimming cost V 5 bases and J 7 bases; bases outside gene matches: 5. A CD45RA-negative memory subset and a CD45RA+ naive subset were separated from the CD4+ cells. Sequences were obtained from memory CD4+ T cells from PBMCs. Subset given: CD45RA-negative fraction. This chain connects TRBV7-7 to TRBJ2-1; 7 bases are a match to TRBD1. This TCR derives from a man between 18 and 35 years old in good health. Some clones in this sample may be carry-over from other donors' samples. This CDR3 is CASSRTGVNEQFF. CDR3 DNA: TGTGCCAGCAGCCGGACAGGTGTTAATGAGCAGTTCTTC.